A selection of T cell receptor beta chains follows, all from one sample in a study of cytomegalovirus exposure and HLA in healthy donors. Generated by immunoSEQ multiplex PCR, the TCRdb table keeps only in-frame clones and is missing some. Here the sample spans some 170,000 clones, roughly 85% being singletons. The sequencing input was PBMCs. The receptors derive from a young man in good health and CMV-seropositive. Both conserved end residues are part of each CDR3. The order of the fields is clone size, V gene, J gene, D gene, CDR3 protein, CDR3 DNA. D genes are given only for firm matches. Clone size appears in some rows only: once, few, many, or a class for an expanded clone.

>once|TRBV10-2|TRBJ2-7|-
CASSESGGYEQYF
TGCGCCAGCAGTGAGTCGGGAGGCTACGAGCAGTACTTC
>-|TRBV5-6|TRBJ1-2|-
CASSSQAHYGYTF
TGTGCCAGCAGCTCACAGGCCCACTATGGCTACACCTTC
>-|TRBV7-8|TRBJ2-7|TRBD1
CASSFRDREGEQYF
TGTGCCAGCAGCTTCCGGGACAGAGAAGGCGAGCAGTACTTC
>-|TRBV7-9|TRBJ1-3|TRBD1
CASSLTGKAGNTIYF
TGTGCCAGCAGCTTGACAGGGAAAGCTGGAAACACCATATATTTT
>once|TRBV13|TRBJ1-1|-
CASSSRGGQGSEAFF
TGTGCCAGCAGCTCCCGGGGGGGGCAGGGGAGTGAAGCTTTCTTT
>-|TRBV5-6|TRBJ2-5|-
CASRGWGHQETQYF
TGTGCCAGCAGGGGGTGGGGCCACCAAGAGACCCAGTACTTC
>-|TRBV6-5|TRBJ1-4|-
CASSPISDEKLFF
TGTGCCAGCAGTCCCATTAGCGATGAAAAACTGTTTTTT
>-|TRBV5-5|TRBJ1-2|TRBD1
CASSPEGRGFYGYTF
TGTGCCAGCAGCCCCGAAGGCAGGGGGTTCTATGGCTACACCTTC
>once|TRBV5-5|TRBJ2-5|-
CASSQTSKGVSLETQYF
TGTGCCAGCAGCCAAACCTCTAAGGGGGTGTCGTTGGAGACCCAGTACTTC
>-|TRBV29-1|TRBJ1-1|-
CSVDRVAIPSGEAFF
TGCAGCGTTGATCGGGTAGCGATCCCCAGCGGTGAAGCTTTCTTT
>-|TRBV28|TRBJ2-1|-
CASSLSGSAYNEQFF
TGTGCCAGCAGTTTGAGCGGGTCGGCCTACAATGAGCAGTTCTTC
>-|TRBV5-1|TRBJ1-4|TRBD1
CASSSGTDEKLFF
TGCGCCAGCAGTTCCGGGACAGATGAAAAACTGTTTTTT
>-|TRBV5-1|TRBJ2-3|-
CASSAIPQTDTQYF
TGCGCCAGCAGCGCCATTCCACAGACAGATACGCAGTATTTT
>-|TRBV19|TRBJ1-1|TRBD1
CASMPGTGGSTEAFF
TGTGCCAGTATGCCCGGGACAGGGGGCTCTACTGAAGCTTTCTTT
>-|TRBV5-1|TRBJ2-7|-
CASSPPSADEQYF
TGCGCCAGCAGCCCGCCCTCCGCGGACGAGCAGTACTTC
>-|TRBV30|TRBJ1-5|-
CAWSVRGDYNQPQHF
TGTGCCTGGAGTGTACGAGGGGACTACAATCAGCCCCAGCATTTT
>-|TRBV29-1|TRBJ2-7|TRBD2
CSVALAGPYEQYF
TGCAGCGTTGCCCTAGCGGGGCCCTACGAGCAGTACTTC
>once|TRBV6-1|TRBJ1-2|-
CASARVANYGYTF
TGTGCCAGCGCCAGGGTAGCTAACTATGGCTACACCTTC